This T cell receptor (beta chain) is from a study of T cells in Graves' hyperthyroidism and ophthalmopathy. RNA transcripts gave rise to amplified TCR beta CDR3 regions. Carried out on the TCR CDR3, a first-round RT-PCR used the HTBI primer set. TCRdb processed the multiplex PCR reads anew with MiXCR; each CDR3 protein has one entry. The data contain 550,000 to 700,000 distinct CDR3 sequences, just over 45% of them singletons. Researchers barred patients who had uncontrolled infection, other autoimmune disease, pregnancy or lactation. Study-level results: Ophthalmopathy was predicted by the model a median of approximately 6.6 months ahead of onset.

The CDR3 consists of 14 residues. In germline, CDR1 is SEHNR, CDR2 FQNEAQ (reference sequence). V shed 5 bases and J shed 6 bases, with 14 bases lying between them. Worth noting for this clonotype: No antigen is known for it.

Sample: peripheral blood or thyroid tissue (not recorded which). V usage is TRBV7-9 and J usage is TRBJ1-5; D is perhaps TRBD1 (6 bases). This sequence originates from an adult woman with Graves' disease, either hyperthyroidism or ophthalmopathy (not recorded which). The DNA of the CDR3 is TGTGCCAGCAGCCCCGAGACAGGTTCTCAGCCCCAGCATTTT. Translation: CASSPETGSQPQHF.